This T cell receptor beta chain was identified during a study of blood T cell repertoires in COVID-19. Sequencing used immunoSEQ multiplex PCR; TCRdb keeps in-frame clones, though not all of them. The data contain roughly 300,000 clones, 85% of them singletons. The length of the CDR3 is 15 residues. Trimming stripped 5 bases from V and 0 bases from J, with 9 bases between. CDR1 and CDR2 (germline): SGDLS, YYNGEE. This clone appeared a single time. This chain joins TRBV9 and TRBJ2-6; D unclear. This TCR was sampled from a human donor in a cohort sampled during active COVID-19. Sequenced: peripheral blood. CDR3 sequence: CASSLTPSGANVLTF. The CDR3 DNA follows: TGTGCCAGCAGTCTCACACCCTCTGGGGCCAACGTCCTGACTTTC.